This record looks at one TCR beta chain sequence and its context. These data originate in a study of beta chain features in type 1 diabetes. Expressed TCRB transcripts were sequenced because the isolated RNA had all been reverse transcribed beforehand. TCRdb's copy holds only in-frame clones and misses some; the assay was immunoSEQ multiplex PCR. The sample has 130,000 or so clones, 9% to 10% seen once. The V end lost 1 base, the J end lost 4 bases, and 16 bases lay between the germline ends. This CDR3 region has 16 residues. The germline gives CDR1 MGHRA, CDR2 YSYEKL. The TCR originated in a woman in her forties in good health. Sequencing was done on a sample of central memory CD4+ T cells from blood. This chain links TRBV4-1 with TRBJ2-5; TRBD2 is a possible D gene (6 bases). The CDR3 region has the DNA TGCGCCAGCAGCCAAGGAGCGGGTGTTTTCGCAGAGACCCAGTACTTC. This gives the protein CASSQGAGVFAETQYF.